The clone carrying this TCR beta chain has just a few counts. This entry comes from a study of cytomegalovirus exposure and HLA in healthy donors. Amplification used 60 Vbeta primers and 13 Jbeta primers. Some clones are missing from TCRdb's copy, which holds only in-frame ones; the method was immunoSEQ multiplex PCR. The sample includes some 130,000 clones, approximately 61% seen only once; the top ten take 1.5% to 2%. Sample: PBMCs. The receptor was isolated from a human donor in good health.

CDR3 amino acids: CASTDGTQENEQFF. In nucleotides, the CDR3 is TGTGCCTCTACAGACGGGACACAGGAAAATGAGCAGTTCTTC. The chain links TRBV27 to TRBJ2-1; tentative D call: TRBD1 (6 bases). This CDR3 has 14 amino acids. CDR1 is MNHEY, CDR2 SMNVEV, per germline (reference sequence). The V gene lost 11 bases and the J gene lost 7 bases, with 21 bases spanning the gap.